This T cell receptor beta chain originates from a study of T cell responses to AZD1222 COVID-19 vaccine. Study-wide results and limits: In a largely white British group with more females than males, clonal diversity was possibly underestimated. Mapped onto spike, vaccine-associated CD4 TCRs spanned it and were dominant at 160-218 and 743-854.

Profiled with immunoSEQ multiplex PCR; TCRdb holds only in-frame clones, not every one. Of over 110,000 clones in the sample, about nine tenths were seen once. For this clone: The antigen remains unidentified.

Source: peripheral blood, taken 28 days after the second AZD1222 dose. The TCR sequence derives from an adult who received the AZD1222 COVID-19 vaccine.

CDR3 nucleotide sequence: TGCGCCAGCAGCAAATCACGACAGGCAACTAATGAAAAACTGTTTTTT. It codes for CASSKSRQATNEKLFF. This sequence joins TRBV4-3 and TRBJ1-4; D might be TRBD1 (6 bases). Deletions cut 5 bases from V and 0 bases from J, with 13 bases between. The CDR3 totals 16 residues. The germline V gene has CDR1 LGHNA and CDR2 YSLEER.